This note documents a single T cell receptor (beta chain) sequence. Data came from immunoSEQ multiplex PCR; TCRdb stores just in-frame clones and leaves some out. The sample gives tens of thousands of clones, approximately 80% of which show up once; around 12% is in the top ten. These data belong to a study of blood T cell repertoires in COVID-19. The sequence came from an elderly man with acute or convalescent COVID-19. The sequenced material came from peripheral blood.

The CDR3 DNA reads as TGTGCCAGCAGTGAGACCAGGGCGGGGGTTAACTATGGCTACACCTTC. Translated, it gives CASSETRAGVNYGYTF. The chain links TRBV2 to TRBJ1-2, with D perhaps matching TRBD1 (5 bases). This CDR3 has 16 amino acids. V was pared by 3 bases and J by 1 base, with 15 bases between. The V gene's germline CDR1 is SNHLY and CDR2 FYNNEI.